This T cell receptor beta chain was sequenced during a study of shared clonotypes between healthy human individuals. Trimming cost V 3 bases and J 6 bases, with 12 bases left between them. The CDR3 runs to 14 residues. Germline CDR1 reads LNHDA; CDR2 reads SQIVND (reference sequence). This table comes from immunoSEQ multiplex PCR, and its TCRdb copy is limited to in-frame clones, with some not included. The table lists roughly 1,600,000 clones, 98% of them singletons. The V call is TRBV19, the J call TRBJ2-1; D not certain. The source material was naive CD4+ T cells sorted from blood. Subset reported: CD45RA+ positively selected. The receptor was derived from a man aged 30 to 39 in good health. Here the CDR3 reads CASSIGKASNEQFF. In DNA, the CDR3 is TGTGCCAGTAGTATCGGCAAGGCGTCCAATGAGCAGTTCTTC.